These T cell receptor beta chains were read from a single sample in a study of shared clonotypes between healthy human individuals. Generated by immunoSEQ multiplex PCR, the TCRdb table keeps only in-frame clones and is missing some. The profile shows 1.5 million to 2.5 million clones, about 95% of them singletons. What was sequenced was naive CD8+ T cells sorted from blood. These receptor sequences come from a man between 18 and 35 years old in good health. Both conserved end residues are part of each CDR3. The D gene is left open where the match is weak. Clone size, where shown, is once, few, many, or a class for clones that have expanded.

d_call: -; clone_size: -; j_call: TRBJ1-2; v_call: TRBV4-1; cdr3_nt: TGCGCCAGCAGCCAAGTGGGACACTCTAACTATGGCTACACCTTC; cdr3_aa: CASSQVGHSNYGYTF
d_call: TRBD2; clone_size: -; j_call: TRBJ2-3; v_call: TRBV27; cdr3_nt: TGTGCCAGCAGTTTTACGGGGGGGCGAGATACGCAGTATTTT; cdr3_aa: CASSFTGGRDTQYF
d_call: -; clone_size: few; j_call: TRBJ1-6; v_call: TRBV30; cdr3_nt: TGTGCCTGGAGCTTGCAGGATAATTCACCCCTCCACTTT; cdr3_aa: CAWSLQDNSPLHF
d_call: -; clone_size: -; j_call: TRBJ2-1; v_call: TRBV10-1; cdr3_nt: TGCGCCACCGGGGCCTACAATGAGCAGTTCTTC; cdr3_aa: CATGAYNEQFF
d_call: -; clone_size: -; j_call: TRBJ2-5; v_call: TRBV4-3; cdr3_nt: TGCGCCAGCAGCCAAGAAGCACTAGTCCAAGAGACCCAGTACTTC; cdr3_aa: CASSQEALVQETQYF
d_call: TRBD2; clone_size: -; j_call: TRBJ2-2; v_call: TRBV13; cdr3_nt: TGTGCCAGCAGCAATAGCGGGAGGGCCGGTGTCGGGGAGCTGTTTTTT; cdr3_aa: CASSNSGRAGVGELFF
d_call: -; clone_size: -; j_call: TRBJ2-7; v_call: TRBV7-3; cdr3_nt: TGTGCCAGCAGCCTCTCACTCCGGGGTGAGCAGTACTTC; cdr3_aa: CASSLSLRGEQYF
d_call: -; clone_size: -; j_call: TRBJ1-1; v_call: TRBV5-6; cdr3_nt: TGTGCCAGCAGCCCTCCGGGGAACACTGAAGCTTTCTTT; cdr3_aa: CASSPPGNTEAFF
d_call: -; clone_size: -; j_call: TRBJ1-3; v_call: TRBV7-9; cdr3_nt: TGTGCCAGCACCCACGGGTCCAACACCATATATTTT; cdr3_aa: CASTHGSNTIYF
d_call: -; clone_size: -; j_call: TRBJ2-3; v_call: TRBV11-3; cdr3_nt: TGTGCCAGCAGCTCTCGGGACTCACCAGATACGCAGTATTTT; cdr3_aa: CASSSRDSPDTQYF
d_call: -; clone_size: -; j_call: TRBJ2-1; v_call: TRBV7-9; cdr3_nt: TGTGCCAGCAGCCCCGGGACCGGGCCCTACAATGAGCAGTTCTTC; cdr3_aa: CASSPGTGPYNEQFF
d_call: TRBD1; clone_size: -; j_call: TRBJ2-1; v_call: TRBV27; cdr3_nt: TGTGCCAGCAGTTTTCTAGGGACAGGAGGTGGCGATGAGCAGTTCTTC; cdr3_aa: CASSFLGTGGGDEQFF
d_call: TRBD1; clone_size: -; j_call: TRBJ1-4; v_call: TRBV2; cdr3_nt: TGTGCCGGAGAGACAGGGGATAATGAAAAACTGTTTTTT; cdr3_aa: CAGETGDNEKLFF
d_call: TRBD2; clone_size: once; j_call: TRBJ2-7; v_call: TRBV7-9; cdr3_nt: TGTGCCAGCAGCGGACTTTCGGTTGGGGGGGCCTACGAGCAGTACTTC; cdr3_aa: CASSGLSVGGAYEQYF
d_call: -; clone_size: -; j_call: TRBJ2-5; v_call: TRBV25-1; cdr3_nt: TGTGCCAGCAGATGGGGACAAACCCAGTACTTC; cdr3_aa: CASRWGQTQYF
d_call: -; clone_size: once; j_call: TRBJ1-1; v_call: TRBV27; cdr3_nt: TGTGCCAGCTATCCCACAGGGTTCAGTGAAGCTTTCTTT; cdr3_aa: CASYPTGFSEAFF
d_call: TRBD1; clone_size: -; j_call: TRBJ2-5; v_call: TRBV13; cdr3_nt: TGTGCCACCGGGACAGCCTACCAAGAGACCCAGTACTTC; cdr3_aa: CATGTAYQETQYF
d_call: TRBD1; clone_size: -; j_call: TRBJ1-2; v_call: TRBV13; cdr3_nt: TGTGCCAGCAGGGGCACAGGGGGCGTCCCTAACTATGGCTACACCTTC; cdr3_aa: CASRGTGGVPNYGYTF
d_call: -; clone_size: -; j_call: TRBJ1-5; v_call: TRBV5-6; cdr3_nt: TGTGCCAGCAGCACACAACAGGGCGGGGGCAATCAGCCCCAGCATTTT; cdr3_aa: CASSTQQGGGNQPQHF
d_call: -; clone_size: -; j_call: TRBJ2-3; v_call: TRBV11-3; cdr3_nt: TGTGCCAGCAGCTTAGTGGGGGGGCCGTACGATACGCAGTATTTT; cdr3_aa: CASSLVGGPYDTQYF
d_call: -; clone_size: -; j_call: TRBJ2-3; v_call: TRBV14; cdr3_nt: TGTGCCAGCAGCCAACAGACACTGAGCACAGATACGCAGTATTTT; cdr3_aa: CASSQQTLSTDTQYF
d_call: -; clone_size: few; j_call: TRBJ1-2; v_call: TRBV13; cdr3_nt: TGTGCCAGCAGTTCCGGGACGCCCATCCCTGGCTACACCTTC; cdr3_aa: CASSSGTPIPGYTF
d_call: TRBD2; clone_size: -; j_call: TRBJ2-5; v_call: TRBV18; cdr3_nt: TGTGCCAGCTCTTCCGGGACTAGCGGGGCCCCGAAGACCCAGTACTTC; cdr3_aa: CASSSGTSGAPKTQYF
d_call: -; clone_size: -; j_call: TRBJ2-3; v_call: TRBV19; cdr3_nt: TGTGCCAGTAGTATAGTGGGGTTTGCAGATACGCAGTATTTT; cdr3_aa: CASSIVGFADTQYF
d_call: TRBD2; clone_size: once; j_call: TRBJ2-3; v_call: TRBV9; cdr3_nt: TGTGCCAGCAGCGTGGGACTAGCGGGGGGAGGCACAGATACGCAGTATTTT; cdr3_aa: CASSVGLAGGGTDTQYF
d_call: TRBD2; clone_size: -; j_call: TRBJ2-1; v_call: TRBV9; cdr3_nt: TGTGCCAGCAGCGCCAGCGGGGGGCTCTCCTACAATGAGCAGTTCTTC; cdr3_aa: CASSASGGLSYNEQFF
d_call: -; clone_size: -; j_call: TRBJ1-3; v_call: TRBV10-3; cdr3_nt: TGTGCCATCAGTGACGGACTGACCTCTGGAAACACCATATATTTT; cdr3_aa: CAISDGLTSGNTIYF
d_call: -; clone_size: -; j_call: TRBJ2-7; v_call: TRBV5-1; cdr3_nt: TGCGCCAGCAGCTTGGAGGCAGGGGGGTACGAGCAGTACTTC; cdr3_aa: CASSLEAGGYEQYF
d_call: TRBD2; clone_size: -; j_call: TRBJ2-2; v_call: TRBV7-6; cdr3_nt: TGTGCCAGCAGCTTACTAGCGGGAACCGGGGAGCTGTTTTTT; cdr3_aa: CASSLLAGTGELFF
d_call: TRBD2; clone_size: -; j_call: TRBJ2-7; v_call: TRBV30; cdr3_nt: TGTGCCTGGACGGGGGGAGCGGGCGAGCAGTACTTC; cdr3_aa: CAWTGGAGEQYF
d_call: TRBD2; clone_size: -; j_call: TRBJ2-7; v_call: TRBV30; cdr3_nt: TGTGCCTGGAGTATGGGGAGCGGGAGAGGGTTGGAGCAGTACTTC; cdr3_aa: CAWSMGSGRGLEQYF
d_call: TRBD1; clone_size: once; j_call: TRBJ2-7; v_call: TRBV6-1; cdr3_nt: TGTGCCAGCAGTGACCCGACAGGGGCGTCCTACGAGCAGTACTTC; cdr3_aa: CASSDPTGASYEQYF
d_call: TRBD1; clone_size: -; j_call: TRBJ2-3; v_call: TRBV6-1; cdr3_nt: TGTGCCAGCAGTGGGGGGACAGGGGGATTCCGCTCTAGCACAGATACGCAGTATTTT; cdr3_aa: CASSGGTGGFRSSTDTQYF
d_call: -; clone_size: -; j_call: TRBJ1-5; v_call: TRBV5-8; cdr3_nt: TGTGCCAGCAGCCACCAACCCCAGCATTTT; cdr3_aa: CASSHQPQHF
d_call: TRBD1; clone_size: -; j_call: TRBJ1-1; v_call: TRBV7-9; cdr3_nt: TGTGCCAGCAGCTTACCAGACGACAGGGGGCTCACTGAAGCTTTCTTT; cdr3_aa: CASSLPDDRGLTEAFF
d_call: -; clone_size: -; j_call: TRBJ2-7; v_call: TRBV5-6; cdr3_nt: TGTGCCAGCAGCTTCGGGACTTCCGACTACGAGCAGTACTTC; cdr3_aa: CASSFGTSDYEQYF
d_call: -; clone_size: -; j_call: TRBJ2-2; v_call: TRBV28; cdr3_nt: TGTGCCAGCAGTGCAAATGGGGTATTCACCGGGGAGCTGTTTTTT; cdr3_aa: CASSANGVFTGELFF
d_call: -; clone_size: -; j_call: TRBJ2-3; v_call: TRBV5-4; cdr3_nt: TGTGCCAGCAGCTTGGATCTTAAAGCAGATACGCAGTATTTT; cdr3_aa: CASSLDLKADTQYF
d_call: -; clone_size: -; j_call: TRBJ2-1; v_call: TRBV7-6; cdr3_nt: TGTGCCAGCAGCTTTGGGGGATTTGAGCAGTTCTTC; cdr3_aa: CASSFGGFEQFF
d_call: -; clone_size: -; j_call: TRBJ2-7; v_call: TRBV2; cdr3_nt: TGTGCCAGCAGTGTGGGAAGGGGCTACGAGCAGTACTTC; cdr3_aa: CASSVGRGYEQYF